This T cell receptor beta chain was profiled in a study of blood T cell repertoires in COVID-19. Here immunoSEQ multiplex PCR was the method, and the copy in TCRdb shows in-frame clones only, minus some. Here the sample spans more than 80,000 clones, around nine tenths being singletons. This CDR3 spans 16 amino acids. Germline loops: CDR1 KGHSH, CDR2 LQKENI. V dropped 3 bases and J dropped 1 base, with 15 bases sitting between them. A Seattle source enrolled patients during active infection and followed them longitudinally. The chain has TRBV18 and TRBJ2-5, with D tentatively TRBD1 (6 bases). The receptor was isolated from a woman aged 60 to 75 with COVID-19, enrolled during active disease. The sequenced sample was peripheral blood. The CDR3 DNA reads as TGTGCCAGCTCACCTACCGGGACACATCCCCAAGAGACCCAGTACTTC. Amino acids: CASSPTGTHPQETQYF.